The clone carrying this TCR beta chain came up a few times. The target antigen is unknown. The TCR alpha and TCR beta cDNA libraries, bearing sample barcodes and UMIs, were generated by 5'RACE using constant-segment primers. TCRdb used MiXCR to reprocess the 5' RACE reads, holding one entry per CDR3 protein. In the table there are approximately 150,000 distinct CDR3 sequences, roughly 13% of which are singletons. Per germline, CDR1 MNHEY and CDR2 SVGEGT. The CDR3 runs to 15 residues. The ends were cut back, 4 bases at V and 0 bases at J, with 11 bases in the middle. This record belongs to a study of T-cell memory formation after mild COVID-19. Study in general: TCR clusters mostly belonged to single donors.

Study results and caveats: Clones which contracted sat mainly in CM and EM if CD4+, and in EMRA if CD8+. Memory cells collected pre-infection included some clones that later responded, suggesting cross-reactive memory joined.

V gene TRBV6-2 or TRBV6-3 combines with J gene TRBJ2-3; D is unclear. The TCR comes from a man aged 18-30 years who had mild COVID-19 (a few samples of this study predate the infection). Cell type and time point are not known. Sequencing input: PBMCs or a T cell subset sorted from them (not recorded which). The CDR3 region has the DNA TGTGCCAGCAGTTCCGCAGACTCCAGCACAGATACGCAGTATTTT. This translates into CASSSADSSTDTQYF.